The present entry profiles one T cell receptor beta chain with its context. The antigen remains undetermined. This sample is part of a study of T cell responses to AZD1222 COVID-19 vaccine. The protocol was immunoSEQ multiplex PCR, while the TCRdb copy is restricted to in-frame clones and leaves out a portion. The sample consists of around 200,000 clones, over 80% of them appearing once. Germline-derived CDR1 and CDR2 are SGHNT and YYREEE (reference sequence). There are 18 residues in the CDR3. V gave up 0 bases and J gave up 6 bases; unmatched junction bases: 12. Overall study results and limits: Close to half of all spike-specific TCRs reportedly target regions of the variants that are unmutated. White British ancestry dominated among donors, who included more females, and clonal diversity was possibly underestimated. Among AZD1222 vaccinees, only 6 or 7 were seropositive at baseline. Spike-specific TCR breadth and depth grew following two AZD1222 doses.

This TCR came from an adult who received the MenACWY meningococcal vaccine as a control. The sequencing here drew on peripheral blood, taken 28 days after the second dose of the MenACWY control vaccine. The V gene is TRBV5-4, the J gene TRBJ1-5; 10 bases are a match to TRBD1. CDR3 DNA sequence: TGTGCCAGCAGCTTGGATCCGGGGACAGGGGCCGCTGGTCAGCCCCAGCATTTT. It yields the protein CASSLDPGTGAAGQPQHF.